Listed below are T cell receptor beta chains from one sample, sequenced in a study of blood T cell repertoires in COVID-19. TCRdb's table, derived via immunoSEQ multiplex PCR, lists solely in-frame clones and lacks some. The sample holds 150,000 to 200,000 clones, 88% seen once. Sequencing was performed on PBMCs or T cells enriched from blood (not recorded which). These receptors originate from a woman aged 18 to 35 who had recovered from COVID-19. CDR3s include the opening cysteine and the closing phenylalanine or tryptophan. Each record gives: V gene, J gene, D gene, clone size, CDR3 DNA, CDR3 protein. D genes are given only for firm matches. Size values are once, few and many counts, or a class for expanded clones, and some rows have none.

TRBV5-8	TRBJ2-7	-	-	TGTGCCAGCAGCCTGGGTACGGGATCCCCGTCCTACGAGCAGTACTTC	CASSLGTGSPSYEQYF
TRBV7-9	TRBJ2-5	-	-	TGTGCCAGCAGCGTGCAGGAGGGACAAGAGACCCAGTACTTC	CASSVQEGQETQYF
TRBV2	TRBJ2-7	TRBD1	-	TGTGCCAGCACCTTCGACAGGGGGACATACGAGCAGTACTTC	CASTFDRGTYEQYF
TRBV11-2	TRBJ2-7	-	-	TGTGCCAGCAGCCTGACAGCCTACGAGCAGTACTTC	CASSLTAYEQYF
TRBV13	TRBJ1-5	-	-	TGTGCCAGCAGTTACGGGACACTTAGCAATCAGCCCCAGCATTTT	CASSYGTLSNQPQHF
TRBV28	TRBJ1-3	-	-	TGTGCCATCGGTTCGAGGCGGCAGGGGAACTCTGGAAACACCATATATTTT	CAIGSRRQGNSGNTIYF
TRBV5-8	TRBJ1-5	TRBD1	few	TGTGCCAGCAGCCCAGACAGGGCCCAGCCCCAGCATTTT	CASSPDRAQPQHF
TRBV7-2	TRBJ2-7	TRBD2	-	TGTGCCAGCAAAAGGACTAGCGGGCCATACGAGCAGTACTTC	CASKRTSGPYEQYF
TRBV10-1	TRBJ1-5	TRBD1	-	TGCGCCAGCAGCCCCCCATTCACAGGGGCGGAGCAGCCCCAGCATTTT	CASSPPFTGAEQPQHF
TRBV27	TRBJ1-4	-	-	TGTGCCAGCAGTCCCCGGGAGGGGCAAAAACTGTTTTTT	CASSPREGQKLFF
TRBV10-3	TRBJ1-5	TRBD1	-	TGTGCCATCAGCGAGACAGGGGGCGCGGTTGGCAATCAGCCCCAGCATTTT	CAISETGGAVGNQPQHF
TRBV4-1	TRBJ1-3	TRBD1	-	TGCGCCAGCAGCCTGGACAGGGTCTCTGGAAACACCATATATTTT	CASSLDRVSGNTIYF
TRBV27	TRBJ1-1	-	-	TGTGCCAGCAGTTCGGGACAGAACACTGAAGCTTTCTTT	CASSSGQNTEAFF
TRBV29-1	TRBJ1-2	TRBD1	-	TGCAGCGTAGCAAGGCTACAGGGGGATGGCTACACCTTC	CSVARLQGDGYTF
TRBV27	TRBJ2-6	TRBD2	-	TGTGCCAGCAGACGATGGCGGGAGGGAACTGTTGCTGGGGCCAACGTCCTGACTTTC	CASRRWREGTVAGANVLTF
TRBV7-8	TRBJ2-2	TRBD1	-	TGTGCCAGCAGATCCGGGACAGCTTCGAACACCGGGGAGCTGTTTTTT	CASRSGTASNTGELFF
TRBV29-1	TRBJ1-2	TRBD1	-	TGCAGCGTTGGAGGCAGGGGGCCTGGCTACACCTTC	CSVGGRGPGYTF
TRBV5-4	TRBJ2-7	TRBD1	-	TGTGCCAGCAGCTCGTATGAGACAGGGGGTTTTCGGAACGAGCAGTACTTC	CASSSYETGGFRNEQYF
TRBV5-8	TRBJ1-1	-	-	TGTGCCAGCAGCTTTCTCCGTGCTGAAGCTTTCTTT	CASSFLRAEAFF
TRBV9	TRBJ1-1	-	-	TGTGCCAGCAGCGCTCAGGAGGGCACTGAAGCTTTCTTT	CASSAQEGTEAFF
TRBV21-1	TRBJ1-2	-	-	TGTGCCAGGGACAGAACAACCTATGGCTACACCTTC	CARDRTTYGYTF
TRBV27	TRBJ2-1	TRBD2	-	TGTGCCAGCAGCTCTGTTGTGGTCGGGACTACCCACAATGAGCAGTTCTTC	CASSSVVVGTTHNEQFF
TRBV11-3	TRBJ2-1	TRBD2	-	TGTGCCAGCAGCTCCCGACTAGCCTCCTACAATGAGCAGTTCTTC	CASSSRLASYNEQFF
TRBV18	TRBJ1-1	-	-	TGTGCCAGCTGTCTCTACCGGACTGAAGCTTTCTTT	CASCLYRTEAFF
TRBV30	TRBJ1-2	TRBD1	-	TGTGCCTGGAGTGCCGACAGGGGCGCCTTCGGGGGCTACACCTTC	CAWSADRGAFGGYTF
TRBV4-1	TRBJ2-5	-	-	TGCGCCAGCAGCCAAGATCCGGGAGAGACCCAGTACTTC	CASSQDPGETQYF
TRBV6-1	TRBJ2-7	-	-	TGTGCCAGCAGTGAATATAGGACTGACTCCTACGAGCAGTACTTC	CASSEYRTDSYEQYF